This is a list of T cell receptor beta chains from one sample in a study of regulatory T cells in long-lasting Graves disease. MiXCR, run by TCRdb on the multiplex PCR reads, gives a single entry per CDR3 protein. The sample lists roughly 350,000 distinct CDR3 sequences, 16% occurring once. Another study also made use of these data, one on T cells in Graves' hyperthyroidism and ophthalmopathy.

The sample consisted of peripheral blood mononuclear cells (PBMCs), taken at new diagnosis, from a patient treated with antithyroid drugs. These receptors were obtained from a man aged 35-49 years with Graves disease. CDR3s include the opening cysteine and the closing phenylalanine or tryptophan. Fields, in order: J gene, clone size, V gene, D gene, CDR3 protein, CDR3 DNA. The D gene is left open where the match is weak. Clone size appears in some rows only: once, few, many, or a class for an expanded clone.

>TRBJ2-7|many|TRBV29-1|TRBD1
CSAASGQGYEQYF
TGCAGCGCAGCCTCGGGACAGGGCTACGAGCAGTACTTC
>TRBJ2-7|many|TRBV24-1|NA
CATSAGYEQYF
TGTGCCACCAGTGCAGGGTACGAGCAGTACTTC
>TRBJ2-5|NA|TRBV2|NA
CASPLQGGQETQYF
TGTGCCAGCCCTCTTCAGGGGGGGCAAGAGACCCAGTACTTC
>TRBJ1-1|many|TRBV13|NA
CASSLGREIVAFF
TGTGCCAGCAGCTTAGGGCGGGAAATCGTAGCTTTCTTT
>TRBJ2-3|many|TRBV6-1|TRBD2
CASSAGTSGVDTQYF
TGTGCCAGCAGTGCCGGGACTAGCGGGGTAGATACGCAGTATTTT
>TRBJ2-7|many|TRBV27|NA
CASSIVGGGAEEQYF
TGTGCCAGCAGTATAGTGGGTGGGGGGGCCGAAGAGCAGTACTTC
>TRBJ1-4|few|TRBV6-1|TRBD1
CASSETGDDEKLFF
TGTGCCAGCAGTGAGACAGGGGATGATGAAAAACTGTTTTTT
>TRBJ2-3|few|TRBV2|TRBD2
CASSEFQGGVTDTQYF
TGTGCCAGCAGTGAATTTCAGGGAGGGGTCACAGATACGCAGTATTTT
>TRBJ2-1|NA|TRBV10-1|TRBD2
CASSDPGTSGILSYNEQFF
TGCGCCAGCAGTGACCCTGGGACTAGCGGCATTCTCTCCTACAATGAGCAGTTCTTC
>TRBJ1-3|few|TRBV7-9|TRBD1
CASSLGRTGIHTIYF
TGTGCCAGCAGCTTAGGTCGGACAGGGATTCACACCATATATTTT
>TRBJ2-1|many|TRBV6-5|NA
CASSYLASIRDEQFF
TGTGCCAGCAGTTACCTAGCGTCGATCCGCGATGAGCAGTTCTTC
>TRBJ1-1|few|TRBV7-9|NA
CASSHNEDTEAFF
TGTGCCAGCAGCCACAATGAAGACACTGAAGCTTTCTTT
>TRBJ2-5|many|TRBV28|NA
CASSLLGRGVQETQYF
TGTGCCAGCAGCTTGCTTGGTCGTGGGGTGCAAGAGACCCAGTACTTC
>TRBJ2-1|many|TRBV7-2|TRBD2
CASSLALAGGIYEQFF
TGTGCCAGCAGCTTAGCGCTAGCGGGGGGGATCTATGAGCAGTTCTTC
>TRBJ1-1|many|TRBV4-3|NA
CASSQSPNTEAFF
TGCGCCAGCAGCCAGAGTCCCAACACTGAAGCTTTCTTT
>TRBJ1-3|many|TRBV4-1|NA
CASSHGGNTIYF
TGCGCCAGCAGCCACGGGGGAAACACCATATATTTT
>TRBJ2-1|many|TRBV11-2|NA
CASSLERQVYNEQFF
TGTGCCAGCAGCTTAGAGAGACAGGTATACAATGAGCAGTTCTTC